This T cell receptor beta chain was captured in a study of blood T cell repertoires in COVID-19. Study summary: The United States, Italy and Spain provided the acute and convalescent COVID-19 samples. Sources were T cells, B-cell-depleted T cells, or PBMCs; the material itself was cDNA or gDNA.

Trimming removed 0 bases from V and 0 bases from J, with 7 bases in between. Germline V gene sequence: CDR1 SGHRS, CDR2 YFSETQ. The length of the CDR3 is 16 residues. Patients at the Seattle site were enrolled during active infection and followed longitudinally. Under the authors' procedure: Amplification with reference gene primers provided the estimates of nucleated cell counts. This table comes from immunoSEQ multiplex PCR, and its TCRdb copy is limited to in-frame clones, with some not included. The DNA gave D and trimming, while V, J and clone size come from that table. Of hundreds of thousands of clones listed, approximately 90% were seen once; the top ten hold 0.8% to 1%.

The chain couples TRBV5-1 to TRBJ2-6; weak D call: TRBD1 (5 bases). The receptor comes from a man in his late teens or twenties with COVID-19, enrolled during active disease. The sequencing sample was made of peripheral blood. The DNA for the CDR3 is TGCGCCAGCAGCTTGGACAGGAACTCTGGGGCCAACGTCCTGACTTTC. Amino acids: CASSLDRNSGANVLTF.